This T cell receptor (beta chain) is from a study of shared clonotypes between healthy human individuals. Assay: immunoSEQ multiplex PCR; the TCRdb copy retains only in-frame clones and omits some. The sample lists about 2.1 million clones, around 93% seen once, with more than 1.5% in the top ten. Concerning this clone itself: The antigen remains unidentified.

The CDR3 is made up of 18 amino acids. Trimming took off 0 bases at V and 0 bases at J, with 13 bases between the two ends. Germline loops: CDR1 SGHRS, CDR2 YFSETQ. The study, taken as a whole, reports: Naive subsets tended to show greater estimated richness than memory subsets.

The naive CD8 population came from CD45RO-negative cells selected for CCR7, without terminally differentiated effector memory CD45RA+ cells. The sequence derives from a man aged 18 to 29 in good health. Some clones in this sample may be carry-over from other donors' samples. The sequencing sample was made of naive CD8+ T cells from PBMCs. The rearrangement joins TRBV5-1 to TRBJ2-6, with a tentative D call TRBD1 (6 bases). In DNA, the CDR3 is TGCGCCAGCAGCTTGGAGGCCAGGGGCGGCTCTGGGGCCAACGTCCTGACTTTC. This gives the protein CASSLEARGGSGANVLTF.